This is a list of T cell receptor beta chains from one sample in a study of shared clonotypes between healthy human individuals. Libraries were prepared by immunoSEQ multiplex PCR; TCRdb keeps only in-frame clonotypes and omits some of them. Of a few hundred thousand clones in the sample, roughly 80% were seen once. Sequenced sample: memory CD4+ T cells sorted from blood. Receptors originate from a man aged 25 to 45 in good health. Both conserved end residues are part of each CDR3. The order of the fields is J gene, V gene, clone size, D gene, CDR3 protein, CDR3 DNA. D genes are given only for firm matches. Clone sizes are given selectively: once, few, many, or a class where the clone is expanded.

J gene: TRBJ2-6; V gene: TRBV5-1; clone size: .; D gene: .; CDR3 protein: CASRGPSSGANVLTF; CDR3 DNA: TGCGCCAGCCGGGGACCGAGCTCTGGGGCCAACGTCCTGACTTTC
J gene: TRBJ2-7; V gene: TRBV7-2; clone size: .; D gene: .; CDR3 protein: CASSSQIKSGEQYF; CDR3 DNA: TGTGCCAGCAGCTCCCAGATCAAGAGTGGCGAGCAGTACTTC
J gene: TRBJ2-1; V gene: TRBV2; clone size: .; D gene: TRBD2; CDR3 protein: CASPTGTSGGAQFF; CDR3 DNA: TGTGCCAGCCCGACCGGGACTAGCGGGGGAGCACAGTTCTTC
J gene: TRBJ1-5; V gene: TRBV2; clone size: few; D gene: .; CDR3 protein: CASSSGGSNQPQHF; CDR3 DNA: TGTGCCAGCAGCTCCGGTGGGAGCAATCAGCCCCAGCATTTT
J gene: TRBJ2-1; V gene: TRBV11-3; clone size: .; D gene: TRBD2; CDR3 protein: CASSLGLADYNEQFF; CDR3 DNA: TGTGCCAGCAGCTTGGGACTAGCGGACTACAATGAGCAGTTCTTC
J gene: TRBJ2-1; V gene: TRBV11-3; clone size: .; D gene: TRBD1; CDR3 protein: CASSPRQGFNEQFF; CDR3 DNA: TGTGCCAGCAGCCCCCGACAGGGTTTCAATGAGCAGTTCTTC
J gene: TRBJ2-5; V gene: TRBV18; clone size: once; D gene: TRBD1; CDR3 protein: CASSQYRGKETQYF; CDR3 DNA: TGTGCCAGCTCACAGTACAGGGGTAAAGAGACCCAGTACTTC
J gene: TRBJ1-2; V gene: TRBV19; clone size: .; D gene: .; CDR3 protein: CASRKTAANYGYTF; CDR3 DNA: TGTGCCTCGAGGAAGACAGCAGCTAACTATGGCTACACCTTC
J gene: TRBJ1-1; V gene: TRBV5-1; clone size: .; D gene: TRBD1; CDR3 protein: CASSGDRGSWMNTEAFF; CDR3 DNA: TGCGCCAGCAGCGGGGACAGGGGGAGCTGGATGAACACTGAAGCTTTCTTT
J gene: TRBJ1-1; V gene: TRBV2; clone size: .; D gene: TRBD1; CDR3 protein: CASSEDRRTEAFF; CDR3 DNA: TGTGCCAGCAGTGAGGACAGGAGAACTGAAGCTTTCTTT
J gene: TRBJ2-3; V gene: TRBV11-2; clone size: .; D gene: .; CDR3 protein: CASSLESGYSDTQYF; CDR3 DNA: TGTGCCAGCAGCTTAGAGTCGGGTTACTCAGATACGCAGTATTTT
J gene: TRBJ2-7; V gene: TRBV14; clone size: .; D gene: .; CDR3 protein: CASSHLSPGQFFHEQYF; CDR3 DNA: TGTGCCAGCAGCCACCTCTCCCCCGGACAATTTTTCCACGAGCAGTACTTC
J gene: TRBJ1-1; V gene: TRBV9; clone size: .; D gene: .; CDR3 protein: CASSAGLGNTEAFF; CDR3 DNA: TGTGCCAGCAGCGCGGGACTCGGGAACACTGAAGCTTTCTTT
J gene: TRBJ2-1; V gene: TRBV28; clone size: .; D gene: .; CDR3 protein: CASSFLGGRIYNEQFF; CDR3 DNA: TGTGCCAGCAGCTTCCTAGGGGGACGGATCTACAATGAGCAGTTCTTC
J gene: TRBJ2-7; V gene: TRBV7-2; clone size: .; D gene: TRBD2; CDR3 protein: CASSPQGLAAYEQYF; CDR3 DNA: TGTGCCAGCAGCCCCCAAGGACTAGCGGCATACGAGCAGTACTTC
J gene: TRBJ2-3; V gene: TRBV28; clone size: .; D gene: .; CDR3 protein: CASSPNLVTSTDTQYF; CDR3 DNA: TGTGCCAGCAGTCCTAACCTGGTAACTAGCACAGATACGCAGTATTTT